The 32 T cell receptor beta chains presented below share a single source sample, sequenced in a study of T cells in Graves' hyperthyroidism and ophthalmopathy. Amplification of TCR beta CDR3 regions was performed using RNA transcripts as template. A first-round RT-PCR of the TCR CDR3 used the HTBI primer set. One entry per CDR3 protein, called by TCRdb with MiXCR from the multiplex PCR reads. The sample yields a few hundred thousand distinct CDR3 sequences, less than 20% seen once. Specimen: blood. Receptors originate from a woman aged 45-65 years with Graves' hyperthyroidism.

This clonotype was counted at least ten times. V and J are TRBV5-6 and TRBJ2-3; D not resolved. V lost 0 bases and J 2 bases, leaving 13 bases between the germline ends. This CDR3 is 16 amino acids long. Germline CDR1 SGHDT, CDR2 YYEEEE. CDR3 in amino acids: CASSLGSSPNTDTQYF. CDR3 in DNA: TGTGCCAGCAGCTTGGGGAGTAGCCCAAACACAGATACGCAGTATTTT. The whole variable domain, filled in from reference TRBV5-6 and TRBJ2-3, reads DAGVTQSPTHLIKTRGQQVTLRCSPKSGHDTVSWYQQALGQGPQFIFQYYEEEERQRGNFPDRFSGHQFPNYSSELNVNALLLGDSALYLCASSLGSSPNTDTQYFGPGTRLTVL.

This clonotype was recorded many times. The rearrangement uses TRBV6-1 and TRBJ1-4, with TRBD1 identical over 7 bases. This CDR3 has 11 amino acids. CDR1 and CDR2 (germline): MNHNS, SASEGT. With V trimmed by 9 bases and J by 10 bases, 5 bases remained unmatched. The CDR3 loop is CASDRVGKLFF. DNA for the CDR3: TGTGCCAGTGACAGGGTCGGAAAACTGTTTTTT.

The chain uses TRBV19 and TRBJ2-1, with TRBD2 matching over 11 bases. V lost 1 base, J lost 2 bases, and 13 bases stayed unmatched. The germline gives CDR1 LNHDA, CDR2 SQIVND (reference sequence). This CDR3 has 20 residues. The CDR3 region is CASSIAPVTHSGRAYNEQFF. In nucleotides, the CDR3 is TGTGCCAGTAGTATAGCCCCGGTAACCCATAGCGGGAGGGCCTACAATGAGCAGTTCTTC.

The V and J genes are TRBV20-1 and TRBJ1-5; perhaps TRBD1 as D (6 bases). The CDR3 sequence is 13 residues long. Germline CDR1 and CDR2: DFQATT and SNEGSKA (reference sequence). V was shortened by 6 bases and J by 5 bases, with 14 bases between the two germline ends. CDR3 nucleotides: TGCAGTGCGAGGGGGGGGGAAGATCAGCCCCAGCATTTT. It codes for CSARGGEDQPQHF.

J is TRBJ1-5 and V is TRBV6-1, with D tentatively TRBD1 (5 bases). Trimming removed 1 base at V and 3 bases at J, with 13 bases between. Looked up from germline, CDR1 is MNHNS and CDR2 is SASEGT. The CDR3 has 16 residues. CDR3: CASSEGKGHFNQPQHF. The CDR3 DNA sequence: TGTGCCAGCAGTGAAGGGAAGGGGCATTTCAATCAGCCCCAGCATTTT.

This clonotype was detected many times. This chain uses TRBV20-1 with TRBJ1-1, with D possibly TRBD1 on 6 matching bases. CDR3 length: 14 amino acids. Trimming cost V 3 bases and J 1 base, with 12 bases left between them. Germline V CDR1 and CDR2: DFQATT, SNEGSKA (reference sequence). Here the CDR3 DNA reads TGCAGTGCTAGCAATCCCAGGGGGAACACTGAAGCTTTCTTT. Its protein product is CSASNPRGNTEAFF.

This clonotype was counted many times. In DNA form, the CDR3 reads TGTGCCAGCAGCTTAAGCGGGAGGGTTTCCTACGAGCAGTACTTC. As protein: CASSLSGRVSYEQYF. The chain is built from TRBV7-8 and TRBJ2-7, with 10 nucleotides matching TRBD2. This CDR3 has 15 amino acids. The junction had 2 bases not matched to a gene; V was cut back by 2 bases and J by 1 base. Germline CDR1 is SGHVS and CDR2 is FQNEAQ.

This clonotype was counted only a few times. CDR3 region: CASSESSNTGELFF. The DNA of the CDR3 is TGTGCCAGCAGTGAAAGCAGCAACACCGGGGAGCTGTTTTTT. The chain recombines TRBV2 with TRBJ2-2; D call uncertain. Germline V gives CDR1 SNHLY, CDR2 FYNNEI. The V and J ends lost 2 bases and 2 bases respectively, with 6 bases between them. The CDR3 is 14 amino acids.

The CDR3 nucleotides read TGTGCCAGCAGCTACTATACACTGCCCTTGAGCTCCTATAATTCACCCCTCCACTTT. This sequence encodes CASSYYTLPLSSYNSPLHF. The chain carries TRBV7-9 and TRBJ1-6; no definite D call. The V and J ends lost 4 bases and 0 bases respectively, with 19 bases between them. Germline loops: CDR1 SEHNR, CDR2 FQNEAQ (reference sequence). The CDR3 spans 19 residues.

This clonotype has at least ten counts. The V gene is TRBV6-5, the J gene TRBJ2-7, with D unresolved. V was trimmed by 2 bases and J by 7 bases, leaving 6 bases between them. Germline V gives CDR1 MNHEY, CDR2 SVGAGI. This CDR3 has 11 amino acids. The CDR3 nucleotides are TGTGCCAGCAGTTACAGTTCAGAGCAGTACTTC. Protein: CASSYSSEQYF.

This clonotype was detected ten times or more. V gene TRBV2 combines with J gene TRBJ1-5; no definite D call. The CDR3 consists of 15 residues. V lost 3 bases to trimming and J lost 6 bases, with 15 bases between them. The germline gives CDR1 SNHLY, CDR2 FYNNEI. The CDR3 DNA sequence: TGTGCCAGCAGTGATTACAGCCGTCGGGGTCAGCCCCAGCATTTT. Its protein is CASSDYSRRGQPQHF.

This clonotype has at least ten counts. The chain carries TRBV15 and TRBJ1-3; D is ambiguous. Trimming stripped 0 bases from V and 1 base from J, with 10 bases between. There are 16 residues in the CDR3. Germline CDR1 reads LNHNV; CDR2 reads YYDKDF (reference sequence). The CDR3 sequence: CATSRDPLTSGNTIYF. In DNA form, the CDR3 reads TGTGCCACCAGCAGAGATCCGCTCACTTCTGGAAACACCATATATTTT.

This clonotype was counted at least ten times. The CDR3 DNA reads as TGTGCCACCAGTGACACCTACAATGAGCAGTTCTTC. It specifies CATSDTYNEQFF. The J gene is TRBJ2-1, the V gene TRBV24-1; D remains ambiguous. V was cut by 4 bases and J by 2 bases, with 2 bases left in between. Germline V gene data show CDR1 as KGHDR and CDR2 as SFDVKD. The CDR3 consists of 12 residues.

This clonotype was found a few times. This chain links TRBV6-2 or TRBV6-3 with TRBJ2-7, with D possibly being TRBD1 or TRBD2 (5 bases each). The CDR3 consists of 14 residues. Trimming stripped 2 bases from V and 2 bases from J, with 10 bases between. Germline CDR1 MNHEY, CDR2 SVGEGT. In nucleotides, the CDR3 is TGTGCCAGCAGTTACCTCGTGGGGGCCTACGAGCAGTACTTC. Its protein is CASSYLVGAYEQYF.

This clonotype was counted ten times or more. The chain recombines TRBV5-5 with TRBJ1-2, with D perhaps matching TRBD1 (6 bases). V was trimmed by 2 bases and J by 3 bases, leaving 14 bases between them. CDR1 and CDR2 from the germline V gene are SGHKS and YYEKEE (reference sequence). This CDR3 has 15 amino acids. The CDR3 here is CASSLQGGSDYGYTF. The CDR3 region has the DNA TGTGCCAGCAGCTTACAGGGAGGGAGCGACTATGGCTACACCTTC.

V usage is TRBV20-1 and J usage is TRBJ1-5; no definite D call. V lost 5 bases and J lost 3, with 11 bases in between. Per germline, CDR1 DFQATT and CDR2 SNEGSKA (reference sequence). The CDR3 consists of 13 residues. The DNA of the CDR3 is TGCAGTGCTGGCCGGGGAATCAATCAGCCCCAGCATTTT. This encodes CSAGRGINQPQHF.

At least ten counts were recorded for this clonotype. The chain recombines TRBV6-1 with TRBJ2-1; 7 positions agree with TRBD1. With V trimmed by 5 bases and J by 1 base, 2 bases remained unmatched. Germline V gene sequence: CDR1 MNHNS, CDR2 SASEGT. The CDR3 consists of 14 residues. CDR3 protein: CASSSGQSYNEQFF. The CDR3 DNA is TGTGCCAGCAGTTCGGGACAGTCCTACAATGAGCAGTTCTTC.

This clonotype was counted many times. DNA for the CDR3: TGTGCCAGCAGTTTATCTGGGCTAGTGGGAGGCTACACCTTC. This gives the protein CASSLSGLVGGYTF. The V gene is TRBV28, the J gene TRBJ1-2; no clear D gene. The CDR3 runs to 14 residues. Trimming removed 1 base from V and 8 bases from J, with 14 bases in between. The germline gives CDR1 MDHEN, CDR2 SYDVKM.

The sample holds many counts of this clonotype. This sequence joins TRBV15 and TRBJ1-2; 9 bases match TRBD1. In germline, CDR1 is LNHNV, CDR2 YYDKDF (reference sequence). This CDR3 spans 13 amino acids. V was clipped by 6 bases and J by 8 bases; unmatched bases: 7. CDR3 region: CATRRDRESGYTF. The CDR3 coding sequence is TGTGCCACCAGACGGGACAGGGAATCCGGCTACACCTTC.

On this clonotype itself: The junction shows a germline mismatch at one end, possibly a read error. V gene TRBV6-5 combines with J gene TRBJ1-1, with no clear D. The CDR3 length is 14 residues. The germline V gene encodes CDR1 MNHEY and CDR2 SVGAGI. CDR3 nucleotides: TGTGCCAGCAGTTACTCGAGTTCGGGAGCTGAAGCTCTCTTT. Translating gives CASSYSSSGAEALF.

The rearrangement uses TRBV20-1 and TRBJ1-1; possible D gene TRBD1, 5 bases. The CDR3 runs 12 residues. V gave up 6 bases and J gave up 8 bases, with 16 bases separating them. The germline V gene has CDR1 DFQATT and CDR2 SNEGSKA (reference sequence). The CDR3 sequence is CSADRVRGEAFF. The CDR3 DNA follows: TGCAGTGCCGATCGCGTAAGGGGAGAAGCTTTCTTT.

With regard to this clonotype: Possible read error: a much larger clone is one base away. This rearrangement joins TRBV28 to TRBJ1-1; D not resolved. The CDR3 totals 13 residues. The germline V gene has CDR1 MDHEN and CDR2 SYDVKM. V was shortened by 7 bases and J by 4 bases, with 13 bases between the two germline ends. The DNA of the CDR3 is TGTGCCAGCACCCCCCCAGTGAGCACTGAAGCTTTCTTT. Translated: CASTPPVSTEAFF.

V and J are TRBV28 and TRBJ2-7; 12 positions match TRBD2. The V gene end was trimmed by 2 bases and the J gene end by 7 bases; junction bases not matched to a gene: 9. CDR1 MDHEN and CDR2 SYDVKM come from the germline V gene. This CDR3 is built from 16 residues. This chain's CDR3 is CASSLPSSGRAWEQYF. The CDR3 nucleotides are TGTGCCAGCAGTTTACCGTCTAGCGGGAGGGCCTGGGAGCAGTACTTC.

Many counts were recorded for this clonotype. The chain combines TRBV12-3 or TRBV12-4 with TRBJ1-5; D is unresolved. With 1 base removed from V and 0 bases from J, the gap between germline ends came to 10 bases. The CDR3 has 16 residues. This CDR3 reads CASSLGAVYSNQPQHF. The CDR3 DNA follows: TGTGCCAGCAGTTTAGGGGCCGTTTATAGCAATCAGCCCCAGCATTTT.

This clonotype was counted many times. The chain carries TRBV28 and TRBJ2-2, with D unclear. There are 12 residues in the CDR3. The V and J ends lost 3 bases and 7 bases respectively, with 6 bases between them. Per the germline V gene, CDR1 is MDHEN and CDR2 is SYDVKM. The CDR3 loop is CASSLLIGELFF. Written as DNA, the CDR3 is TGTGCCAGCAGTTTGTTGATCGGGGAGCTGTTTTTT.

This clonotype was seen more than once but under ten times. The rearrangement uses TRBV27 and TRBJ2-7; 10 nucleotides align to TRBD2. The V gene's germline CDR1 is MNHEY and CDR2 SMNVEV (reference sequence). This CDR3 spans 15 amino acids. The J segment lost 2 bases and the V segment lost 2 bases, leaving 3 bases of the junction unmatched. The CDR3 DNA reads as TGTGCCAGCAGTTTACGGACTAGCGGCCCCTACGAGCAGTACTTC. This translates into CASSLRTSGPYEQYF.

The J gene is TRBJ2-1, the V gene TRBV5-1, with 12 nucleotides matching TRBD2. This CDR3 comprises 19 residues. The germline V gene has CDR1 SGHRS and CDR2 YFSETQ. Losses at the gene ends were 4 bases for V and 0 bases for J; bases not matched to a gene: 11. CDR3 sequence (DNA): TGCGCCAGCAGCCCTACTCTAGCGGGAGGGCCCACCTCCTACAATGAGCAGTTCTTC. Its protein product is CASSPTLAGGPTSYNEQFF. The full variable domain, its missing parts supplied by reference TRBV5-1 and TRBJ2-1, is KAGVTQTPRYLIKTRGQQVTLSCSPISGHRSVSWYQQTPGQGLQFLFEYFSETQRNKGNFPGRFSGRQFSNSRSEMNVSTLELGDSALYLCASSPTLAGGPTSYNEQFFGPGTRLTVL.

This clonotype was recorded a few times. The genes are TRBV20-1 and TRBJ2-7; either TRBD1 or TRBD2 may supply D (6 bases each). Germline CDR1 and CDR2: DFQATT and SNEGSKA (reference sequence). V was pared by 1 base and J by 0 bases, with 19 bases between. The CDR3 is made up of 17 amino acids. The CDR3 bases are TGCAGTGCTAGAGTCCCCCGCTTAGCGGACAGCTCCTACGAGCAGTACTTC. Amino acids: CSARVPRLADSSYEQYF.

In its sample, this clonotype was seen many times. The chain couples TRBV27 to TRBJ2-7; D is possibly TRBD2 (6 bases). This CDR3 has 18 amino acids. V lost 4 bases to trimming and J lost 1 base, with 23 bases between them. CDR1 is MNHEY, CDR2 SMNVEV, per germline (reference sequence). The CDR3 loop is CASSSIKGGGTSSYEQYF. CDR3 bases: TGTGCCAGCAGTTCGATAAAGGGTGGGGGGACCTCATCCTACGAGCAGTACTTC.

This clonotype was observed many times. V is TRBV12-3 or TRBV12-4 and J is TRBJ2-6, with D uncertain. The CDR3 is made up of 14 amino acids. Trimming took 7 bases from V and 0 from J, leaving 7 bases between them. CDR3 amino acids: CASTRPSGANVLTF. The CDR3 coding sequence is TGTGCCAGCACCAGGCCCTCTGGGGCCAACGTCCTGACTTTC.

This clonotype has a count of ten or more. V gene TRBV28 combines with J gene TRBJ2-7; 8 nucleotides align to TRBD2. This CDR3 contains 15 residues. V lost 8 bases to trimming and J lost 0 bases; unmatched junction nucleotides: 9. The germline V gene has CDR1 MDHEN and CDR2 SYDVKM. The CDR3 DNA is TGTGCCAGCCGCCTCTTAGCGGGATCCTCCTACGAGCAGTACTTC. This translates into CASRLLAGSSYEQYF.

This clonotype was detected ten times or more. This rearrangement joins TRBV10-1 to TRBJ2-1; 8 bases align to TRBD1. Germline CDR1 is WNHNN and CDR2 is SYGVQD (reference sequence). The CDR3 has 15 amino acids. Trimming removed 6 bases from V and 9 bases from J; junction bases left unmatched: 13. The CDR3 is CASSWDRRPSSEQFF. In DNA form, the CDR3 reads TGCGCCAGCAGCTGGGACAGGAGGCCATCTAGTGAGCAGTTCTTC.